One and the same sample provided the 25 T cell receptor beta chains below, sequenced in a study of T-cell reconstitution after alpha-beta-depleted transplantation in children. Unique molecular identifiers tagged the TCRbeta library. TCRdb itself ran the PCR reads through MiXCR, one entry per CDR3 protein. The sample shows hundreds of thousands of distinct CDR3 sequences, approximately 14% of them seen only once. Sequenced material: PBMCs, taken before TCRalphabeta/CD19-depleted stem cell transplant. These receptors originate from a girl between 2 and 10 years old with congenital amegakaryocytic thrombocytopenia, due to receive a stem cell transplant.

The chain recombines TRBV20-1 with TRBJ2-1; 11 bases are shared with TRBD2. J lost 6 bases, V lost 4 bases, and 14 bases had no gene match. CDR3 length: 17 residues. The germline V gene has CDR1 DFQATT and CDR2 SNEGSKA (reference sequence). CDR3 loop: CSANSLLAGGPFNEQFF. The CDR3 DNA reads TGCAGTGCTAACAGCCTCTTAGCGGGAGGGCCGTTCAATGAGCAGTTCTTC.

This clonotype has ten or more counts. The chain is built from TRBV20-1 and TRBJ2-2; D might be TRBD1 (5 bases). Trimming shortened V by 6 bases and J by 1 base, and 21 bases separated the two germline ends. The CDR3 is made up of 17 amino acids. Germline CDR1 and CDR2: DFQATT and SNEGSKA (reference sequence). This CDR3 is CSANPPGIGQNTGELFF. In DNA, the CDR3 is TGCAGTGCCAATCCTCCAGGGATAGGACAGAACACCGGGGAGCTGTTTTTT.

The chain couples TRBV10-3 to TRBJ2-7; TRBD1 matches 10 bases. The CDR3 is 14 amino acids. The germline CDR1 and CDR2 sequences are ENHRY and SYGVKD. J was trimmed by 4 bases and V by 10 bases; bases with no gene match: 10. The CDR3 reads CATQPGQGLYEQYF. CDR3 DNA: TGTGCCACCCAACCGGGACAGGGGTTGTACGAGCAGTACTTC.

This clonotype was observed many times. The chain carries TRBV29-1 and TRBJ2-2, with a tentative D call TRBD2 (6 bases). Germline V lookup: CDR1 SQVTM, CDR2 ANQGSEA. CDR3 size: 15 residues. Between the trimmed V and J ends, which lost 6 bases and 1 base, there was a span of 15 bases. CDR3 sequence reads: CSVVVADLNTGELFF. CDR3 bases: TGCAGCGTCGTCGTAGCGGACCTGAACACCGGGGAGCTGTTTTTT.

V usage is TRBV29-1 and J usage is TRBJ2-1, with 9 bases identical to TRBD2. Germline lookup yields CDR1 SQVTM and CDR2 ANQGSEA. This CDR3 has 15 residues. V was pared by 4 bases and J by 9 bases, with 13 bases of the junction left unmatched. In DNA form, the CDR3 reads TGCAGCGTTGCAAGGGAGGCTAGCGGGGTGGGTGAGCAGTTCTTC. This translates into CSVAREASGVGEQFF.

The CDR3 spells CASRMGWGLGDHNEQFF. For the CDR3, the DNA is TGTGCCAGCCGGATGGGATGGGGCCTTGGGGACCACAATGAGCAGTTCTTC. The chain uses TRBV27 and TRBJ2-1; D possibly uses TRBD1 or TRBD2 (5 bases each). Between the trimmed V and J ends, which lost 8 bases and 5 bases, there was a span of 25 bases. CDR1 is MNHEY and CDR2 is SMNVEV in the germline V gene (reference sequence). The length of the CDR3 is 17 residues.

This chain uses TRBV19 with TRBJ2-7; 9 nucleotides align to TRBD2. Unmatched junction bases numbered 7, after V lost 5 bases and J lost 5 bases. The CDR3 covers 14 residues. Germline CDR1 is LNHDA and CDR2 is SQIVND (reference sequence). The CDR3 coding sequence is TGTGCCAGTAGTCTGCCCGGGACTAGCAACGAGCAGTACTTC. It yields the protein CASSLPGTSNEQYF.

This clonotype was counted once. The chain joins TRBV7-2 to TRBJ2-2, with TRBD1 matching over 8 bases. Germline V gene sequence: CDR1 SGHTA, CDR2 FQGNSA. Losses at the gene ends were 4 bases for V and 6 bases for J; bases not matched to a gene: 1. CDR3 length: 13 amino acids. The CDR3 spells CASSWTGPGELFF. In DNA form, the CDR3 reads TGTGCCAGCAGCTGGACAGGGCCCGGGGAGCTGTTTTTT.

In its sample, this clonotype was seen a few times. The chain employs TRBV12-3 or TRBV12-4 and TRBJ2-2; 7 nucleotides line up with TRBD2. After removal of 3 bases from V and 7 bases from J, the junction contained 8 bases not matched to a gene. CDR3 length equals 15 residues. The CDR3, as DNA: TGTGCCAGCAGTTTTGAGGGAGGGCTGATCGGGGAGCTGTTTTTT. Protein sequence: CASSFEGGLIGELFF.

This clonotype was seen a few times. The chain joins TRBV5-5 to TRBJ2-7; 7 nucleotides align to TRBD2. CDR3 size: 14 residues. The germline CDR1 and CDR2 sequences are SGHKS and YYEKEE (reference sequence). V trimming: 2 bases; J trimming: 5 bases; junction bases outside the gene matches: 7. The CDR3: CASSFSTSDNEQYF. In DNA form, the CDR3 reads TGTGCCAGCAGCTTTAGTACTAGCGATAACGAGCAGTACTTC.

In its sample, this clonotype was seen a few times. This chain joins TRBV7-8 and TRBJ2-7; D is undetermined. This CDR3 is built from 17 residues. V lost 5 bases to trimming and J lost 1 base, with 21 bases between them. Germline assignment: CDR1 SGHVS and CDR2 FQNEAQ. CDR3 sequence reads: CASSPRRTGADSYEQYF. The CDR3 DNA follows: TGTGCCAGCAGCCCACGTCGGACGGGCGCTGATTCCTACGAGCAGTACTTC.

The table lists this clonotype with many counts. The chain uses TRBV10-3 and TRBJ2-7; 11 nucleotides line up with TRBD2. V gave up 7 bases and J gave up 3 bases; unmatched junction bases: 8. Germline assignment: CDR1 ENHRY and CDR2 SYGVKD. This CDR3 is built from 15 residues. CDR3 DNA sequence: TGTGCCATCATGGGGGGGACTAGCGGATACTACGAGCAGTACTTC. Its translation: CAIMGGTSGYYEQYF.

This rearrangement joins TRBV6-1 to TRBJ2-1, with unresolved D. The CDR3 is 16 residues long. Germline lookup yields CDR1 MNHNS and CDR2 SASEGT. Trimming left V 4 bases short and J 7 bases short, with 20 bases between. The CDR3: CASSAYLGSVRNEQFF. CDR3 sequence (DNA): TGTGCCAGCAGTGCATATCTAGGGTCCGTTCGGAATGAGCAGTTCTTC.

In this sample, this clonotype turned up a few times. The rearrangement uses TRBV12-3 or TRBV12-4 and TRBJ2-4; tentatively, D is TRBD2 (7 bases). The CDR3 runs 16 residues. Trimming removed 8 bases at V and 0 bases at J, with 17 bases between. DNA of the CDR3: TGTGCCAGCGTCCAAGGGGGGGAAGGAGCCAAAAACATTCAGTACTTC. The encoded protein is CASVQGGEGAKNIQYF.

The rearrangement joins TRBV7-2 to TRBJ2-1; D remains ambiguous. The CDR3 extends over 15 amino acids. V was trimmed by 1 base and J by 8 bases, leaving 15 bases between them. Germline V CDR1 and CDR2: SGHTA, FQGNSA. The CDR3 bases are TGTGCCAGCAGCTTAGTGGTAAGGGTTAAGGATGAGCAGTTCTTC. It specifies CASSLVVRVKDEQFF.

This clonotype showed up just a few times. The rearrangement links TRBV18 to TRBJ1-5; no clear D gene. CDR1 and CDR2 from the germline V gene are KGHSH and LQKENI. V lost 6 bases to trimming and J lost 3 bases, with 12 bases between them. The CDR3 contains 14 residues. DNA of the CDR3: TGTGCCAGCTCCCCCACGGGCCTCAATCAGCCCCAGCATTTT. It is translated as CASSPTGLNQPQHF.

Ten or more counts support this clonotype. CDR3 bases: TGTGCCAGCAATCCGGGACTCAACAATGAGCAGTTCTTC. The encoded protein is CASNPGLNNEQFF. The V and J genes are TRBV6-1 and TRBJ2-1, with D possibly matching TRBD2 (6 bases). Trimming shortened V by 7 bases and J by 5 bases, and 12 bases separated the two germline ends. Germline values: CDR1 MNHNS, CDR2 SASEGT. The CDR3 sequence is 13 residues long.

Here the CDR3 reads CASSPLSTGAKNIQYF. The CDR3 DNA reads as TGCGCCAGCAGCCCCTTATCCACCGGGGCGAAAAACATTCAGTACTTC. The chain carries TRBV5-1 and TRBJ2-4; D might be TRBD1 or TRBD2, each matching 5 bases. V lost 4 bases to trimming and J lost 4 bases, with 18 bases between them. CDR1 SGHRS and CDR2 YFSETQ come from the germline V gene. There are 16 residues in the CDR3.

In its sample, this clonotype was seen many times. CDR3 sequence (DNA): TGTGCCAGCAGCTTAGGCGGCGGAAGCAATGAGCAGTTCTTC. This gives the protein CASSLGGGSNEQFF. This chain links TRBV7-9 with TRBJ2-1, with D hard to call. Between the trimmed V and J ends, which lost 1 base and 6 bases, there was a span of 10 bases. The CDR3 loop spans 14 amino acids. CDR1 is SEHNR and CDR2 is FQNEAQ in the germline V gene (reference sequence).

The table lists this clonotype with many counts. The rearrangement joins TRBV6-1 to TRBJ2-1; possibly TRBD1 or TRBD2 for D (5 bases each). This CDR3 has 13 amino acids. V was pared by 1 base and J by 7 bases, with 8 bases between. Germline lookup yields CDR1 MNHNS and CDR2 SASEGT. DNA of the CDR3: TGTGCCAGCAGTGAAGTGGGGGTAAATGAGCAGTTCTTC. As protein: CASSEVGVNEQFF.

The chain joins TRBV7-6 to TRBJ2-7; 9 bases match TRBD2. The V gene end was trimmed by 1 base and the J gene end by 5 bases; junction bases not matched to a gene: 9. The CDR3 covers 16 residues. Per the germline V gene, CDR1 is SGHVS and CDR2 is FNYEAQ. CDR3 in amino acids: CASSLEGGRARNEQYF. CDR3 DNA sequence: TGTGCCAGCAGCTTAGAAGGCGGGAGGGCCAGAAACGAGCAGTACTTC.

Only a few counts were recorded for this clonotype. The rearrangement uses TRBV9 and TRBJ1-2; D is undetermined. The V and J ends lost 2 bases and 3 bases respectively, with 11 bases between them. The CDR3 has 14 residues. Germline assignment: CDR1 SGDLS and CDR2 YYNGEE. CDR3 protein: CASSVGSLDYGYTF. The CDR3 DNA reads as TGTGCCAGCAGCGTGGGCAGCCTAGACTATGGCTACACCTTC. The entire variable domain, with the rest obtained from reference TRBV9 and TRBJ1-2, is as follows: DSGVTQTPKHLITATGQRVTLRCSPRSGDLSVYWYQQSLDQGLQFLIQYYNGEERAKGNILERFSAQQFPDLHSELNLSSLELGDSALYFCASSVGSLDYGYTFGSGTRLTVV.

This clonotype appeared many times. The chain has TRBV28 and TRBJ2-7; D remains ambiguous. The ends were cut back, 4 bases at V and 7 bases at J, with 14 bases in the middle. This CDR3 is built from 13 residues. CDR1 and CDR2 from the germline V gene are MDHEN and SYDVKM. CDR3 bases: TGTGCCAGCAGTTCCCAGCCTGTGGGGGAGCAGTACTTC. This sequence encodes CASSSQPVGEQYF.

The V call is TRBV5-1, the J call TRBJ2-1; 12 bases map to TRBD2. CDR1 and CDR2 (germline): SGHRS, YFSETQ. V lost 0 bases to trimming and J lost 8 bases; unmatched junction nucleotides: 6. The CDR3 contains 16 residues. CDR3 in DNA: TGCGCCAGCAGCTTGGGCGAACTAGCGGGAGGAGATGAGCAGTTCTTC. Its protein is CASSLGELAGGDEQFF.

This clonotype appeared a few times. This rearrangement joins TRBV3-1 to TRBJ2-7; D gene unclear. CDR1 is LGHDT, CDR2 YNNKEL, per germline (reference sequence). This CDR3 is built from 12 residues. V was cut by 1 base and J by 9 bases, with 10 bases left in between. CDR3: CASSQGETRQYF. As DNA, the CDR3 is TGTGCCAGCAGCCAAGGGGAAACTCGGCAGTACTTC.